A selection of T cell receptor beta chains follows, all from one sample in a study of T cell responses to AZD1222 COVID-19 vaccine. The protocol was immunoSEQ multiplex PCR, while the TCRdb copy is restricted to in-frame clones and leaves out a portion. Altogether some 96,000 clones are present, about nine tenths being singletons, with the ten largest covering around 1.7%. Specimen: peripheral blood, collected on day 0 of AZD1222 vaccination. Source of these receptors: an adult in good health. Each CDR3 is given with its conserved first and last residue. Fields, in order: CDR3 protein, V gene, J gene.

CDR3 protein: CATSRDLNSYEQYF
V gene: TRBV15
J gene: TRBJ2-7

CDR3 protein: CASSLRGRIEKLFF
V gene: TRBV5-5
J gene: TRBJ1-4

CDR3 protein: CASAQDNYGYTF
V gene: TRBV28
J gene: TRBJ1-2

CDR3 protein: CASSPADGYTF
V gene: TRBV11-3
J gene: TRBJ1-2

CDR3 protein: CASSDRRLGGLQPQHF
V gene: TRBV6-1
J gene: TRBJ1-5

CDR3 protein: CASIPGRNTNYGYTF
V gene: TRBV28
J gene: TRBJ1-2

CDR3 protein: CASSFRTGYNEKLFF
V gene: TRBV7-2
J gene: TRBJ1-4

CDR3 protein: CAWSSGNNEQFF
V gene: TRBV30
J gene: TRBJ2-1

CDR3 protein: CASSYRETVSQAFF
V gene: TRBV6-2/TRBV6-3
J gene: TRBJ1-1

CDR3 protein: CASSSTDTDTQYF
V gene: TRBV28
J gene: TRBJ2-3

CDR3 protein: CASSQTGNTIYF
V gene: TRBV7-9
J gene: TRBJ1-3

CDR3 protein: CAWGQGLGEKLFF
V gene: TRBV30
J gene: TRBJ1-4

CDR3 protein: CASRRLAGTDTQYF
V gene: TRBV6-5
J gene: TRBJ2-3

CDR3 protein: CASSAPGLLEGDTQYF
V gene: TRBV7-3
J gene: TRBJ2-3

CDR3 protein: CASSSESGGYTF
V gene: TRBV18
J gene: TRBJ1-2

CDR3 protein: CASSLNGGAGGSGNTIYF
V gene: TRBV7-3
J gene: TRBJ1-3

CDR3 protein: CASSPEGGNQPQHF
V gene: TRBV5-1
J gene: TRBJ1-5

CDR3 protein: CASTPGGTGVYEQYF
V gene: TRBV5-1
J gene: TRBJ2-7

CDR3 protein: CAKGQGPNTGELFF
V gene: TRBV2
J gene: TRBJ2-2

CDR3 protein: CASSPYSGTLAKNIQYF
V gene: TRBV4-1
J gene: TRBJ2-4

CDR3 protein: CASSQIDRGFSQPQHF
V gene: TRBV4-1
J gene: TRBJ1-5

CDR3 protein: CSVTSSDEQFF
V gene: TRBV29-1
J gene: TRBJ2-1

CDR3 protein: CASRDRDLSLETQYF
V gene: TRBV2
J gene: TRBJ2-5

CDR3 protein: CASSSPNTGELFF
V gene: TRBV11-2
J gene: TRBJ2-2

CDR3 protein: CASSWPSGGGEQFF
V gene: TRBV28
J gene: TRBJ2-1

CDR3 protein: CATSRDPALQGQGVNQPQHF
V gene: TRBV15
J gene: TRBJ1-5

CDR3 protein: CASRPQGGNIQYF
V gene: TRBV27
J gene: TRBJ2-4

CDR3 protein: CATTGPEGQGYEKLFF
V gene: TRBV28
J gene: TRBJ1-4

CDR3 protein: CASSVTYRGDEQFF
V gene: TRBV28
J gene: TRBJ2-1

CDR3 protein: CASSYDTGPSPEQYF
V gene: TRBV7-9
J gene: TRBJ2-7

CDR3 protein: CASSPMSGFQSVSYEQYF
V gene: TRBV5-1
J gene: TRBJ2-7

CDR3 protein: CASSSRGRTSSGANVLTF
V gene: TRBV19
J gene: TRBJ2-6

CDR3 protein: CASSFRDRSNQPQHF
V gene: TRBV28
J gene: TRBJ1-5

CDR3 protein: CASSPAGVTYGYTF
V gene: TRBV3-1/TRBV3-2
J gene: TRBJ1-2

CDR3 protein: CPGGEQFF
V gene: TRBV15
J gene: TRBJ2-1

CDR3 protein: CASSPSGANVLTF
V gene: TRBV12-3/TRBV12-4
J gene: TRBJ2-6

CDR3 protein: CASSPHDRDTLEQYF
V gene: TRBV28
J gene: TRBJ2-7

CDR3 protein: CASSSNRGHQETQYF
V gene: TRBV7-2
J gene: TRBJ2-5

CDR3 protein: CASSLGRTAGVEAFF
V gene: TRBV5-1
J gene: TRBJ1-1

CDR3 protein: CAGVGGSTDTQYF
V gene: TRBV30
J gene: TRBJ2-3

CDR3 protein: CASKDRGRLSQGYTF
V gene: TRBV2
J gene: TRBJ1-2